The sequence of this T cell receptor (beta chain) was determined in a study of blood T cell repertoires in COVID-19. This clone was picked up one time. Original processing notes: Using reference gene primer amplification, nucleated cell counts were estimated. Some clones are missing from TCRdb's copy, which holds only in-frame ones; the method was immunoSEQ multiplex PCR. V and J calls and clone size follow that table, whereas D and trimming were derived from the DNA. The sample consists of roughly 400,000 clones, approximately 91% of them appearing once. This CDR3 is built from 15 residues. Trimming stripped 3 bases from V and 0 bases from J, with 9 bases between. Germline V gene sequence: CDR1 KGHSH, CDR2 LQKENI.

The rearrangement links TRBV18 to TRBJ1-3; D is uncertain. The material sequenced was PBMCs or T cells enriched from blood (not recorded which). This TCR was recovered from a woman aged 18-29 years who had been exposed to COVID-19. The CDR3 is CASSPGRGSGNTIYF. CDR3 in DNA: TGTGCCAGCTCACCCGGACGGGGCTCTGGAAACACCATATATTTT.